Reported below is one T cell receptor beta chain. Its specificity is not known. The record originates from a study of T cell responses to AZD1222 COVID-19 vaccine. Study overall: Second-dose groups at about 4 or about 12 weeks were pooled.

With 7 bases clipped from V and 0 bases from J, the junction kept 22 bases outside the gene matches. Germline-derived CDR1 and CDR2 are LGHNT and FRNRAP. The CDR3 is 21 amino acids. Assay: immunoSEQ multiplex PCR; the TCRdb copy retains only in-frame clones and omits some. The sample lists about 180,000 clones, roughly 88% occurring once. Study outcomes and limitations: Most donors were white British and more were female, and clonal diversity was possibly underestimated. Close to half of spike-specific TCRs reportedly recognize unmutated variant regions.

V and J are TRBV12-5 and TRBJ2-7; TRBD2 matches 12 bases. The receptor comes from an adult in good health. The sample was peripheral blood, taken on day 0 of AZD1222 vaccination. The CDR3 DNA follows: TGTGCTAGTGAGGGCCCCAAGCGGAAAACTAGCGGGAGGCTAAGCTCCTACGAGCAGTACTTC. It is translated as CASEGPKRKTSGRLSSYEQYF.